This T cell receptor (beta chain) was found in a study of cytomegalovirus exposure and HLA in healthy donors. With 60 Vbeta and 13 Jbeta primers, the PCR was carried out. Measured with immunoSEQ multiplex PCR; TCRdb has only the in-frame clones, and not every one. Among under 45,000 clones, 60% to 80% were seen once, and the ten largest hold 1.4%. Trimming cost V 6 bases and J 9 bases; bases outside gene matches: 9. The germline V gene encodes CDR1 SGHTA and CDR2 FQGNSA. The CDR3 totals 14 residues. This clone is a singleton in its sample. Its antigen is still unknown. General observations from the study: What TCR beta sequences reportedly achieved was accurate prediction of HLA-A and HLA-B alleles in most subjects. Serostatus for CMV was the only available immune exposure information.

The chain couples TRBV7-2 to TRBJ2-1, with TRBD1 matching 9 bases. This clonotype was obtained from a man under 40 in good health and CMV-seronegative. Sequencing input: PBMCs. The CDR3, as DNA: TGTGCCAGCAGTCCCACCGGGACAGGGCGTGAGCAGTTCTTC. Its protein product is CASSPTGTGREQFF. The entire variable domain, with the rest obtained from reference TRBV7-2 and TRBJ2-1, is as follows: GAGVSQSPSNKVTEKGKDVELRCDPISGHTALYWYRQSLGQGLEFLIYFQGNSAPDKSGLPSDRFSAERTGGSVSTLTIQRTQQEDSAVYLCASSPTGTGREQFFGPGTRLTVL.